This entry describes one T cell receptor beta chain. The data belong to a study of T cell changes during pregnancy in multiple sclerosis. The data were produced by immunoSEQ multiplex PCR, yet TCRdb's version contains in-frame clones alone and is incomplete. Of approximately 52,000 clones detected, 85% to 95% appear once; the ten largest clones hold 0.7% to 1%. CDR1 is DFQATT, CDR2 SNEGSKA, per germline (reference sequence). V was shortened by 5 bases and J by 7 bases, with 9 bases between the two germline ends. The CDR3 has 11 residues. V usage is TRBV20-1 and J usage is TRBJ2-1; the D gene is possibly TRBD2 (7 bases). The clonotype comes from a female donor in good health, enrolled as a control in a pregnancy study. The sample consisted of CD4+ T cells from peripheral blood mononuclear cells, taken in the second trimester of pregnancy. In DNA form, the CDR3 reads TGCAGTGCTGGGAGGGGGAATGAGCAGTTCTTC. Encoded protein: CSAGRGNEQFF.